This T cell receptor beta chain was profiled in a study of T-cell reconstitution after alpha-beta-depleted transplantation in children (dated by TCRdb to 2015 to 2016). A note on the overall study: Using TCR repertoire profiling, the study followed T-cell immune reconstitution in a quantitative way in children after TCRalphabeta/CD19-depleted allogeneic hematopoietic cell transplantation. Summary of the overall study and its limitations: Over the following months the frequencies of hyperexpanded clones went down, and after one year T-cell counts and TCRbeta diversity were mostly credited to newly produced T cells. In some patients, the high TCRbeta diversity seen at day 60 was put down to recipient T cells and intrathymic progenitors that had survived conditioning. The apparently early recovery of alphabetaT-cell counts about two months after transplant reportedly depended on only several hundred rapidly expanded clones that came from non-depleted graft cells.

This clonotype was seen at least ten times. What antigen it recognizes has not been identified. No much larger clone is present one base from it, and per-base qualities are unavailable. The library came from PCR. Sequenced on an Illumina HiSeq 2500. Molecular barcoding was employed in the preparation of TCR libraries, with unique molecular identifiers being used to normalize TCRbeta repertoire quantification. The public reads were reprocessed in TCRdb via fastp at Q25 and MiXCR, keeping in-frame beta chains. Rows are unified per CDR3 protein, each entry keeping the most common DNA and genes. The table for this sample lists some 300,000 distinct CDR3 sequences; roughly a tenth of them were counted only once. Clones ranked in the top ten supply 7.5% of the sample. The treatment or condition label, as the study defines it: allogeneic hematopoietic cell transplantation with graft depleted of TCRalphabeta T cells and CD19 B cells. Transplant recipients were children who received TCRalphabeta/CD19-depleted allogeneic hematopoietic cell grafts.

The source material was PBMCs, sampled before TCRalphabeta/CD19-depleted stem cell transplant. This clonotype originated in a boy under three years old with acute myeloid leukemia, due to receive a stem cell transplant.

The CDR3 region: CASSLSAGTRNEQFF. At the DNA level, the sequence is TGCGCCAGCAGCCTTAGTGCCGGGACTAGGAATGAGCAGTTCTTC. The sequence links TRBV5-1 to TRBJ2-1; 8 junctional bases match TRBD2. From V the trimming removes 4 bases and from J it removes 7 bases, while the gene matches leave 10 bases of the junction unaccounted for. Including cysteine and phenylalanine, the CDR3 has 15 amino acids. Solely the CDR3 DNA is kept, with 45 bases framed from the first base. The germline V gene yields SGHRS for CDR1 and YFSETQ for CDR2.